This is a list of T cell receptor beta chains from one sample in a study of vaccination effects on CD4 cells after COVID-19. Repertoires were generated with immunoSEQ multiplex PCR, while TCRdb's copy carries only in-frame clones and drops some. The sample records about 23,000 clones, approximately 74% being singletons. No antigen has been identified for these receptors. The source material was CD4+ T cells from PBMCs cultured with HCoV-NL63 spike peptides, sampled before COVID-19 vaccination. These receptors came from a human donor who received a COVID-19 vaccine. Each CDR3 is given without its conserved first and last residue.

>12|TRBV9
ASSVGGEREKLF
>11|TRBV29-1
SVTRSSYNEQF
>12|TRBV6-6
ASSYRGRKETQY
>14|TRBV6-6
ASSYKQSSVGNTIY
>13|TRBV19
ASSIEDRANSPLH
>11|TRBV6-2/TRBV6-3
ASSTGTSGRQF
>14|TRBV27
ASSFVSGRGRETQY
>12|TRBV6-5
ASSSDRGNQPQH
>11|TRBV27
ASSPQIGNTIY
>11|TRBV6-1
ASSEKTSYEQY
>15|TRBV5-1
ASSLAVSGQGASPLH
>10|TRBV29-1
SVEASQETQY
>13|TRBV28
ASSSGQTSNQPQH
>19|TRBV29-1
SVGPQPVLREGLTTLNEQF
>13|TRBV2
ASTRIGSSYNEQF
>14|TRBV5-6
ASSRSGTSFPETQY
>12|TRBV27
ASSLLSGLSGYT
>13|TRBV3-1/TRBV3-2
ASSQERTTREKLF
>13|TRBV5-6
ASSYGQGGNSPLH
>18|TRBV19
ASSIGGGQGISVLNSPLH
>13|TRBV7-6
ASSFGTGWADTQY
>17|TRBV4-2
ASSQLSGTSGSGYNEQF